This T cell receptor beta chain was found in a study of regulatory T cells in long-lasting Graves disease. Study-level information: Graves' patients, diagnosed recently, had received antithyroid drugs under 3 months.

Noted time point: newly diagnosed GD, antithyroid drugs for less than 3 months. After RNA was extracted from PBMCs, the TCR library was made from it. Relying on iRepertoire HTBI primers and Arm-PCR of CDR3 regions, the team built TCR beta libraries. Authors' data handling: The samples included 60 to 75 TRBV and over eleven TRBJ segments. TCRdb recomputed calls from the multiplex PCR reads with MiXCR, one row per CDR3 protein. These V and J calls rely on TCRdb rather than the paper's analysis. The sample lists 500,000 or so distinct CDR3 sequences; 15% to 20% were seen once. CDR1 is SNHLY and CDR2 is FYNNEI in the germline V gene. J lost 6 bases, V lost 6 bases, and 1 base had no gene match. The CDR3 extends over 13 amino acids. This clonotype turned up a few times. This sample was also put to use in a study of T cells in Graves' hyperthyroidism and ophthalmopathy.

The chain links TRBV2 to TRBJ2-1, with 11 bases fitting TRBD1. This material consisted of peripheral blood mononuclear cells (PBMCs), taken at new diagnosis, from a patient treated with antithyroid drugs. The origin of this receptor is a woman aged 35-65 years with Graves disease. This CDR3 reads CASRGTGGNEQFF. CDR3 nucleotide sequence: TGTGCCAGCAGGGGGACAGGGGGCAATGAGCAGTTCTTC.